This entry describes one T cell receptor (beta chain). Its antigen is unidentified. Sequencing ends 3 residues short of the CDR3 end; the germline J gene provides the rest. The data stem from a study of Tregs in tolerant kidney transplant recipients. Findings and limits, study-wide: Expanding Tregs on activated donor B cells appeared to best identify donor-specific TCRbeta clones. Biological reproducibility was not directly addressed in this study.

J lost 2 bases, V lost 4 bases, and 6 bases had no gene match. The CDR3 contains 15 residues. Germline V lookup: CDR1 SNHLY, CDR2 FYNNEI. Thawed PBMCs were FACS-sorted into unstimulated CD4+CD25+CD127- regulatory T cells, CD4+CD25- non-regulatory cells, CD4 and CD8 cells. Produced via immunoSEQ multiplex PCR; TCRdb's table is partial and in-frame only. The specimen's table records 25,000 to 35,000 clones. Sample: CD8+ T cells from blood, taken before the transplant. The V and J genes are TRBV2 and TRBJ2-7; the match to TRBD2 covers 9 bases. This sequence was found in a human donor who received a combined kidney and bone marrow transplant. The CDR3 bases that were read are TGTGCCAGCAGTGGACTAGCGGACCTGACCTACGAG. This encodes CASSGLADLTYE. The full CDR3 protein reads CASSGLADLTYEQYF.